This is a list of T cell receptor beta chains from one sample in a study of OX40 agonist ivuxolimab in advanced cancers. Method: immunoSEQ multiplex PCR; TCRdb's copy keeps in-frame clones and lacks some. The sample shows under 85,000 clones, about 81% of them seen only once. Material: CD4+ or CD8+ T cells sorted from blood, obtained in a trial of the OX40 agonist ivuxolimab. All receptors derive from an adult with an advanced solid tumor such as melanoma, head and neck, liver or kidney cancer. Each CDR3 is given without its conserved first and last residue. Fields, in order: V gene, J gene, CDR3 protein.

v_call: TRBV6-5
j_call: TRBJ2-5
cdr3_aa: ASMATFGGRETQY

v_call: TRBV14
j_call: TRBJ1-5
cdr3_aa: ASRNRGGDQPQH

v_call: TRBV19
j_call: TRBJ1-5
cdr3_aa: ASSNRRGYSNQPQH

v_call: TRBV7-2
j_call: TRBJ1-1
cdr3_aa: ANIKPRFGDTEAF

v_call: TRBV7-8
j_call: TRBJ2-2
cdr3_aa: ASSLRPGTSGSSGELF

v_call: TRBV5-1
j_call: TRBJ2-5
cdr3_aa: ASSLGADQETQY

v_call: TRBV30
j_call: TRBJ2-1
cdr3_aa: ALLTGWVNEQF

v_call: TRBV11-2
j_call: TRBJ2-1
cdr3_aa: ASTLLHNEQF

v_call: TRBV19
j_call: TRBJ1-5
cdr3_aa: ASSLKQAYSNQPQH

v_call: TRBV27
j_call: TRBJ1-2
cdr3_aa: ASTLSGTGWDGYT

v_call: TRBV30
j_call: TRBJ1-1
cdr3_aa: AWRGTGWLAF

v_call: TRBV5-1
j_call: TRBJ2-5
cdr3_aa: ASSAGLREETQY

v_call: TRBV9
j_call: TRBJ1-3
cdr3_aa: ASSVSASEGNTIY

v_call: TRBV30
j_call: TRBJ2-5
cdr3_aa: AWSIGQGLTQETQY

v_call: TRBV11-2
j_call: TRBJ2-1
cdr3_aa: ASSSISGVNEQF

v_call: TRBV7-2
j_call: TRBJ2-3
cdr3_aa: ASTDYKITDTQY

v_call: TRBV29-1
j_call: TRBJ1-2
cdr3_aa: SVGRGPWGYGYT

v_call: TRBV25-1
j_call: TRBJ1-6
cdr3_aa: ASSGNSGASYNSPLH

v_call: TRBV30
j_call: TRBJ2-5
cdr3_aa: AWSLDQETQY

v_call: TRBV6-4
j_call: TRBJ2-3
cdr3_aa: ASSRTSGGAGTDTQY

v_call: TRBV6-5
j_call: TRBJ2-7
cdr3_aa: ASSRHMNRKYEQY

v_call: TRBV5-1
j_call: TRBJ2-2
cdr3_aa: ASRIGFSNTGELF

v_call: TRBV27
j_call: TRBJ1-5
cdr3_aa: ASSTTGAGNQPQH

v_call: TRBV7-6
j_call: TRBJ1-2
cdr3_aa: ASSDTGYGYT

v_call: TRBV29-1
j_call: TRBJ1-2
cdr3_aa: SVTGQGADYGYT

v_call: TRBV7-6
j_call: TRBJ2-3
cdr3_aa: ASSLSSSGRSDTQY

v_call: TRBV2
j_call: TRBJ2-1
cdr3_aa: ASSPGLGSYNEQF

v_call: TRBV4-1
j_call: TRBJ2-3
cdr3_aa: ASSQLSGGVTDTQY

v_call: TRBV7-3
j_call: TRBJ2-2
cdr3_aa: ASSFGEGELF

v_call: TRBV25-1
j_call: TRBJ2-3
cdr3_aa: ASSVRLAGRGADTQY

v_call: TRBV19
j_call: TRBJ2-7
cdr3_aa: ASSMNYEQY

v_call: TRBV2
j_call: TRBJ2-2
cdr3_aa: ASRQARRTSGHPNTGELF

v_call: TRBV5-5
j_call: TRBJ1-1
cdr3_aa: ASSFGLLNTEAF

v_call: TRBV21-1
j_call: TRBJ1-1
cdr3_aa: ASSKVGTGDFWNTEAF

v_call: TRBV4-1
j_call: TRBJ2-2
cdr3_aa: ASSQGGKRTANTGELF

v_call: TRBV6-1
j_call: TRBJ2-3
cdr3_aa: ASSELAGGPDTQY

v_call: TRBV30
j_call: TRBJ1-2
cdr3_aa: AWRTQGGYGYT

v_call: TRBV21-1
j_call: TRBJ1-2
cdr3_aa: ASTAYGYT

v_call: TRBV7-2
j_call: TRBJ1-2
cdr3_aa: ASSSVFNYGYT

v_call: TRBV19
j_call: TRBJ1-2
cdr3_aa: ASSRGQNYGYT

v_call: TRBV11-2
j_call: .
cdr3_aa: ASSPPAASYEQY

v_call: TRBV28
j_call: TRBJ1-3
cdr3_aa: ASLGSSGNTIY

v_call: TRBV27
j_call: TRBJ2-3
cdr3_aa: ASSSAGGPIMNTQY

v_call: TRBV6-1
j_call: TRBJ1-2
cdr3_aa: ASSPGQGLGYT

v_call: TRBV7-8
j_call: TRBJ2-7
cdr3_aa: ASSSRTGGSYEQY

v_call: TRBV19
j_call: TRBJ1-3
cdr3_aa: ATRPTEAGGNTIY

v_call: TRBV25-1
j_call: TRBJ1-2
cdr3_aa: ASRGVSYGYT

v_call: TRBV7-9
j_call: TRBJ2-7
cdr3_aa: ASSVSYEQY

v_call: TRBV11-2
j_call: TRBJ1-1
cdr3_aa: ASSLVGTEYTEAF

v_call: TRBV7-3
j_call: TRBJ1-2
cdr3_aa: ASSGTRQLGYT

v_call: TRBV19
j_call: TRBJ1-1
cdr3_aa: ASSMDRRGTSPTEAF

v_call: TRBV2
j_call: TRBJ1-1
cdr3_aa: ASSERGQVNTEAF

v_call: TRBV2
j_call: TRBJ2-7
cdr3_aa: ASSLLAGGSEQY

v_call: TRBV7-3
j_call: TRBJ2-5
cdr3_aa: ASSAYGQGNPQETQY

v_call: TRBV19
j_call: TRBJ2-2
cdr3_aa: ASSKPGVLTGELF

v_call: TRBV4-1
j_call: TRBJ2-3
cdr3_aa: ASSLGLAGGDTQY

v_call: TRBV4-1
j_call: TRBJ2-5
cdr3_aa: ASSWTVQETQY